The next 16 T cell receptor beta chains were all read from a single sample in a study of OX40 agonist ivuxolimab in advanced cancers. Clones were sequenced by immunoSEQ multiplex PCR, and TCRdb holds only the in-frame ones, with some missing. The sample gives some 100,000 clones, roughly 90% of which show up once; more than 3% is in the top ten. The source material was CD4+ or CD8+ T cells sorted from blood, sampled in a trial of the OX40 agonist ivuxolimab. These receptors originate from an adult with an advanced solid tumor such as melanoma, head and neck, liver or kidney cancer.

The chain uses TRBV27 and TRBJ2-3, with D maybe TRBD1 (6 bases). The CDR3 contains 14 residues. Germline V CDR1 and CDR2: MNHEY, SMNVEV (reference sequence). Trimming pared 4 bases from V and 4 bases from J, leaving 12 bases between. The CDR3 DNA sequence: TGTGCCAGCAGTTACAGGGAAGCATCAGATACGCAGTATTTT. Protein sequence: CASSYREASDTQYF.

The chain joins TRBV4-1 to TRBJ1-2; 7 bases map to TRBD1. With V trimmed by 0 bases and J by 8 bases, 6 bases remained unmatched. CDR1 is MGHRA, CDR2 YSYEKL, per germline. The CDR3 loop spans 14 amino acids. For the CDR3, the DNA is TGCGCCAGCAGCCAAGAGGGGGGACAGCGGGGCTACACCTTC. This gives the protein CASSQEGGQRGYTF.

The rearrangement links TRBV5-6 to TRBJ2-1; 14 bases map to TRBD2. In germline, CDR1 is SGHDT, CDR2 YYEEEE. With V trimmed by 3 bases and J by 6 bases, 8 bases remained unmatched. This CDR3 contains 17 residues. The CDR3, as DNA: TGTGCCAGCAGCTGGGGACTAGCGGGAGTCCTCGGCAATGAGCAGTTCTTC. This codes for CASSWGLAGVLGNEQFF.

V gene TRBV7-2 combines with J gene TRBJ2-7; the match to TRBD2 covers 11 bases. The CDR3 sequence is 15 residues long. Germline trimming cut 6 bases from V and 0 bases from J; bases unmatched to any gene: 4. CDR1 SGHTA and CDR2 FQGNSA come from the germline V gene. CDR3 sequence reads: CASRGTSGSSYEQYF. The CDR3 DNA reads TGTGCCAGCAGGGGCACTAGCGGGAGCTCCTACGAGCAGTACTTC.

This chain joins TRBV27 and TRBJ1-5, with D tentatively TRBD1 (6 bases). The CDR3 extends over 15 amino acids. Deletions cut 1 base from V and 1 base from J, with 8 bases between. Germline V gene lookup returns CDR1 MNHEY and CDR2 SMNVEV (reference sequence). CDR3 bases: TGTGCCAGCAGTTTATGGGGGCTAAGCAATCAGCCCCAGCATTTT. This codes for CASSLWGLSNQPQHF.

The chain joins TRBV6-5 to TRBJ1-1; TRBD1 is a possible D gene (6 bases). This CDR3 is 14 amino acids long. The germline CDR1 and CDR2 sequences are MNHEY and SVGAGI. Trimming removed 5 bases from V and 0 bases from J, with 10 bases in between. For the CDR3, the DNA is TGTGCCAGCAGTACCAGGGGATTGAACACTGAAGCTTTCTTT. Its translation is CASSTRGLNTEAFF.

Only one count was recorded for this clone. V gene TRBV5-1 combines with J gene TRBJ1-2, with D maybe TRBD1 (6 bases). CDR3 length equals 17 residues. V lost 0 bases and J 0 bases, leaving 15 bases between the germline ends. Per the germline V gene, CDR1 is SGHRS and CDR2 is YFSETQ. The CDR3 loop is CASSLGNRDITNYGYTF. CDR3 DNA: TGCGCCAGCAGCTTGGGAAACCGGGACATAACTAACTATGGCTACACCTTC.

CDR3 DNA sequence: TGCAGCGTCGTCGACAGAAACCAAGAGACCCAGTACTTC. It specifies CSVVDRNQETQYF. This chain connects TRBV29-1 to TRBJ2-5; maybe TRBD1 (5 bases). This CDR3 has 13 amino acids. In germline, CDR1 is SQVTM, CDR2 ANQGSEA. V lost 6 bases and J 0 bases, leaving 11 bases between the germline ends.

The V and J genes are TRBV5-1 and TRBJ2-2; D remains ambiguous. The germline V gene encodes CDR1 SGHRS and CDR2 YFSETQ. The CDR3 totals 15 residues. Trimming took 2 bases from V and 4 from J, leaving 12 bases between them. The CDR3, as DNA: TGCGCCAGCAGCTTCCACTCCGCCGGCACCGGGGAGCTGTTTTTT. Its protein product is CASSFHSAGTGELFF.

This chain links TRBV30 with TRBJ2-2, with D uncertain. V lost 4 bases, J lost 5 bases, and 5 bases lay in between. CDR1 and CDR2 from the germline V gene are GTSNPN and SVGIG (reference sequence). This CDR3 region has 11 residues. CDR3 nucleotides: TGTGCCTGGACCACTACCGGGGAGCTGTTTTTT. This gives the protein CAWTTTGELFF.

The rearrangement links TRBV10-2 to TRBJ2-1; D uncertain. CDR1 WSHSY and CDR2 SAAADI come from the germline V gene. This CDR3 has 15 residues. V was clipped by 4 bases and J by 3 bases, with 13 bases between them. CDR3 in amino acids: CASSAVPTSYNEQFF. CDR3 nucleotides: TGCGCCAGCAGTGCGGTCCCGACCAGCTACAATGAGCAGTTCTTC.

This clone has a single count. This sequence joins TRBV5-8 and TRBJ1-4; TRBD1 agrees at 9 bases. V lost 4 bases to trimming and J lost 7 bases; unmatched junction nucleotides: 5. This CDR3 comprises 14 residues. CDR1 SGHTS and CDR2 YDEGEE come from the germline V gene. CDR3 amino acids: CASSPQGAGEKLFF. Here the CDR3 DNA reads TGTGCCAGCAGCCCACAGGGGGCTGGTGAAAAACTGTTTTTT. Full variable domain (remainder filled in from reference TRBV5-8 and TRBJ1-4): EAGVTQSPTHLIKTRGQQATLRCSPISGHTSVYWYQQALGLGLQFLLWYDEGEERNRGNFPPRFSGRQFPNYSSELNVNALELEDSALYLCASSPQGAGEKLFFGSGTQLSVL.

The chain links TRBV27 to TRBJ2-3, with 14 nucleotides matching TRBD2. CDR1 and CDR2 from the germline V gene are MNHEY and SMNVEV (reference sequence). The CDR3 extends over 18 amino acids. J was trimmed by 1 base and V by 4 bases; bases with no gene match: 7. CDR3: CASSSRLAGGPGTDTQYF. The CDR3 DNA reads as TGTGCCAGCAGTTCCCGACTAGCGGGAGGGCCCGGCACAGATACGCAGTATTTT.

CDR3 residues: CASSQDYEQPYEQYF. DNA of the CDR3: TGCGCCAGCAGCCAAGATTATGAACAGCCCTACGAGCAGTACTTC. The V and J genes are TRBV4-1 and TRBJ2-7; no reliable D call. Per germline, CDR1 MGHRA and CDR2 YSYEKL. The CDR3 runs to 15 residues. Trimming removed 0 bases at V and 2 bases at J, with 11 bases between.

Concerning this clone itself: This same CDR3 is encoded by further DNA sequences in the sample. The rearrangement links TRBV10-3 to TRBJ2-5; D perhaps matches TRBD2 (5 bases). Per the germline V gene, CDR1 is ENHRY and CDR2 is SYGVKD. The CDR3 extends over 11 amino acids. V was pared by 4 bases and J by 5 bases, with 5 bases between. The DNA of the CDR3 is TGTGCCATCAGTGGCGGGGAGACCCAGTACTTC. It yields the protein CAISGGETQYF.

This clone came up once. The chain uses TRBV6-5 and TRBJ1-1; TRBD1 agrees at 7 bases. After removal of 0 bases from V and 5 bases from J, the junction contained 6 bases not matched to a gene. The CDR3 length is 15 residues. From germline, CDR1 is MNHEY and CDR2 SVGAGI. DNA of the CDR3: TGTGCCAGCAGTTACTCTTTAGGGGGCTATACTGAAGCTTTCTTT. Its protein product is CASSYSLGGYTEAFF.